This T cell receptor beta chain came from a study of OX40 agonist ivuxolimab in advanced cancers. Germline CDR1 DFQATT, CDR2 SNEGSKA (reference sequence). Trimming took off 4 bases at V and 1 base at J, with 4 bases between the two ends. This CDR3 is built from 11 residues. The protocol was immunoSEQ multiplex PCR, while the TCRdb copy is restricted to in-frame clones and leaves out a portion. This sample has approximately 35,000 clones, with around 74% found just once. The sequence derives from an adult with an advanced solid tumor such as melanoma, head and neck, liver or kidney cancer. The material was CD4+ or CD8+ T cells sorted from blood, obtained in a trial of the OX40 agonist ivuxolimab. The V call is TRBV20-1, the J call TRBJ1-1; D call uncertain. CDR3 sequence (DNA): TGCAGTGCTACAGGGAACACTGAAGCTTTCTTT. Amino acid sequence: CSATGNTEAFF.